This is a list of T cell receptor beta chains from one sample in a study of blood T cell repertoires in COVID-19. Repertoires were generated with immunoSEQ multiplex PCR, while TCRdb's copy carries only in-frame clones and drops some. Of 300,000 to 450,000 clones detected, around 90% appear once; the ten largest clones hold 1.2%. Sequencing input: PBMCs or T cells enriched from blood (not recorded which). The receptors come from a woman in her late teens or twenties who had recovered from COVID-19. The CDR3 runs from the conserved cysteine through the conserved F or W. The order of the fields is J gene, V gene, clone size, D gene, CDR3 DNA, CDR3 protein. D genes are given only for firm matches. The size field is filled for only some rows; it gives once, few, many or a size class.

J: TRBJ2-2
V: TRBV5-1
size: -
D: -
DNA: TGCGCCAGCAGCGGCCATACAGGTCCCCCCACCGGGGAGCTGTTTTTT
CDR3: CASSGHTGPPTGELFF

J: TRBJ2-7
V: TRBV7-7
size: -
D: TRBD1
DNA: TGTGCTAGCAGCTCCGGACAGGGTACCTCCTACGAGCAGTACTTC
CDR3: CASSSGQGTSYEQYF

J: TRBJ1-2
V: TRBV5-6
size: -
D: -
DNA: TGTGCCAGCAGCCAGGTGGTCAGGGCGAACTATGGCTACACCTTC
CDR3: CASSQVVRANYGYTF

J: TRBJ2-1
V: TRBV7-8
size: once
D: TRBD2
DNA: TGTGCCAGCAGCTCCCTCCTCGCGGGGGGGTCTACACGGATCTTC
CDR3: CASSSLLAGGSTRIF

J: TRBJ1-3
V: TRBV6-5
size: -
D: TRBD1
DNA: TGTGCCAGCAGGCAGGGGGCAGCCGGAAACACCATATATTTT
CDR3: CASRQGAAGNTIYF

J: TRBJ2-7
V: TRBV3-1/TRBV3-2
size: -
D: TRBD1
DNA: TGTGCCAGCAGCCCCGGGACAGTATCCTACGAGCAGTACTTC
CDR3: CASSPGTVSYEQYF

J: TRBJ1-2
V: TRBV29-1
size: once
D: TRBD1
DNA: TGCAGCGTAATCCAGGGGGCCAACTATGGCTACACCTTC
CDR3: CSVIQGANYGYTF

J: TRBJ2-7
V: TRBV27
size: -
D: TRBD1
DNA: TGTGCCAGCAGTTTGGGGACAGGGTCCGAGCAGTACTTC
CDR3: CASSLGTGSEQYF

J: TRBJ1-1
V: TRBV12-3/TRBV12-4
size: -
D: -
DNA: TGTGCCAGCCAGGATAATGGGAACACTGAAGCTTTCTTT
CDR3: CASQDNGNTEAFF

J: TRBJ1-4
V: TRBV24-1
size: -
D: -
DNA: TGTGCCACCAGTGATAAGACGGCGAGGGAAAAACTGTTTTTT
CDR3: CATSDKTAREKLFF

J: TRBJ1-1
V: TRBV19
size: -
D: -
DNA: TGTGCCAGTAGTATTTTAAGTGGGGGGTCTCTCACTGAAGCTTTCTTT
CDR3: CASSILSGGSLTEAFF

J: TRBJ2-2
V: TRBV28
size: once
D: TRBD1
DNA: TGTGCCAGCAGTTTTCAAGGACAGGGACCCGGGGAGCTGTTTTTT
CDR3: CASSFQGQGPGELFF

J: TRBJ1-1
V: TRBV18
size: -
D: -
DNA: TGTGCCAGCTCACCAGACAGCACTGAAGCTTTCTTT
CDR3: CASSPDSTEAFF

J: TRBJ2-7
V: TRBV11-2
size: -
D: TRBD2
DNA: TGTGCCAGCAGCTTTTATAGCGGGGACTCCTACGAGCAGTACTTC
CDR3: CASSFYSGDSYEQYF

J: TRBJ1-2
V: TRBV10-2
size: -
D: TRBD1
DNA: TGCGCCAGCAATCCGACAGGGTTAGACTATGGCTACACCTTC
CDR3: CASNPTGLDYGYTF

J: TRBJ2-7
V: TRBV12-3/TRBV12-4
size: -
D: -
DNA: TGTGCCAGCAGTTTGGACACAACCTACGAGCAGTACTTC
CDR3: CASSLDTTYEQYF

J: TRBJ1-5
V: TRBV9
size: -
D: TRBD1
DNA: TGTGCCAGCAGCGTAGTGGGGCCCGGACAGGGGGGGAGTAGCAATCAGCCCCAGCATTTT
CDR3: CASSVVGPGQGGSSNQPQHF

J: TRBJ2-2
V: TRBV7-9
size: -
D: -
DNA: TGTGCCAGCAGCTTTTCAGAGCTGTTTTTT
CDR3: CASSFSELFF